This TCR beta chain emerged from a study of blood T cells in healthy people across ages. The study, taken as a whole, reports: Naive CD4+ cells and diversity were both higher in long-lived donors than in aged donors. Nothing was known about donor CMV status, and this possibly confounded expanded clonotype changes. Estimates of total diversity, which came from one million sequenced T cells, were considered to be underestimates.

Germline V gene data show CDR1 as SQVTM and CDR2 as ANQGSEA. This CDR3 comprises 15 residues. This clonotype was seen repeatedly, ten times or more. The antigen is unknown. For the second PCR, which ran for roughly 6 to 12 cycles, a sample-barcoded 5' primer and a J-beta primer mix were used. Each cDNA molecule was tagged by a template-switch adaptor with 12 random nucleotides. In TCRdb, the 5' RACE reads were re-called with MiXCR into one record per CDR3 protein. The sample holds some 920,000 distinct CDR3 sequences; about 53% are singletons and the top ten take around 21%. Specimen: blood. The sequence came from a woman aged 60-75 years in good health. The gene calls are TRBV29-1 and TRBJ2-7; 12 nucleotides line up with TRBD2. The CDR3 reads CSIRNSGLAGNEQYF. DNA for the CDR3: TGCAGTATACGGAATTCAGGACTAGCGGGAAACGAGCAGTACTTC.